This T cell receptor (beta chain) was captured in a study of T cells after yellow fever vaccination. Germline CDR1 reads SGHRS; CDR2 reads YFSETQ. V was clipped by 5 bases and J by 0 bases, with 8 bases between them. This CDR3 contains 13 residues. From the 5' RACE reads, TCRdb called clonotypes with MiXCR, one entry per CDR3 protein. The sample has 25,000 or so distinct CDR3 sequences, under 5.5% seen once; the top ten hold 35% to 40%. Broader study findings: Highly abundant clonotypes carried over from the bulk population could end up in FACS-sorted repertoires as contaminants.

In this sample, this clonotype turned up many times. Material: PBMCs, either bulk or a sorted T-cell subset (CD4+, CD8+, memory, or dextramer-sorted; not recorded which), obtained on the day of the yellow fever booster vaccination. The rearrangement links TRBV5-1 to TRBJ1-1; no definite D call. The receptor comes from a man between 18 and 29 years old who received the YFV17D yellow fever vaccine. CDR3 residues: CASRDLMNTEAFF. The DNA of the CDR3 is TGCGCCAGCAGGGATCTCATGAACACTGAAGCTTTCTTT.